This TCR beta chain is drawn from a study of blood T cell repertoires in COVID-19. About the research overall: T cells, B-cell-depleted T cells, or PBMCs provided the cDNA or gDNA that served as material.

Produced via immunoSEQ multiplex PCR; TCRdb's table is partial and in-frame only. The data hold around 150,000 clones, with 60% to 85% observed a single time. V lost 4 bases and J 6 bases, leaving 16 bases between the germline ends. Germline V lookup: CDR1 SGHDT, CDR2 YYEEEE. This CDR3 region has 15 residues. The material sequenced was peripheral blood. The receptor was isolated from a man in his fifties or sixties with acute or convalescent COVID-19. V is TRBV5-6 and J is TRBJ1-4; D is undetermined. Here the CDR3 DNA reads TGTGCCAGCAGCACTCCTGGGTACAGTGATGAAAAACTGTTTTTT. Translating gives CASSTPGYSDEKLFF.